This entry is about one T cell receptor (beta chain). The data derive from a study of radiotherapy plus CTLA-4 blockade in lung cancer. Study-wide background: Among patients, around 19% showed objective responses, and around 30% had disease control.

Germline lookup yields CDR1 SGDLS and CDR2 YYNGEE. The V and J ends lost 0 bases and 7 bases respectively, with 8 bases between them. CDR3 length: 13 amino acids. This table comes from immunoSEQ multiplex PCR, and its TCRdb copy is limited to in-frame clones, with some not included. The sample lists over 85,000 clones; almost 90% were seen once. Sequenced material: peripheral blood, taken from a patient treated with radiotherapy plus ipilimumab. The TCR was taken from a human donor with non-small cell lung cancer that progressed on radiotherapy plus ipilimumab. The chain is built from TRBV9 and TRBJ2-1; D is unclear. Here the CDR3 reads CASSVGSVNEQFF. CDR3 DNA: TGTGCCAGCAGCGTAGGTTCCGTAAATGAGCAGTTCTTC.